This TCR beta chain was obtained from a study of blood T cell repertoires in COVID-19. About the study: Both acute and convalescent COVID-19 samples were obtained from the United States, Italy and Spain. From T cells, B-cell-depleted T cells, or PBMCs came the material, which was cDNA or gDNA.

In germline, CDR1 is LNHDA, CDR2 SQIVND (reference sequence). V lost 5 bases and J 2 bases, leaving 19 bases between the germline ends. The CDR3 is 17 amino acids. Original processing notes: Quantification of nucleated cells was approximated via reference gene primer amplification. Assay: immunoSEQ multiplex PCR; the TCRdb copy retains only in-frame clones and omits some. The V and J calls and the clone size are those of that table, but D and trimming were determined from the DNA. In the table there are hundreds of thousands of clones, around 85% of which are singletons. The TCR comes from a woman between 50 and 59 years old with acute or convalescent COVID-19. V is TRBV19 and J is TRBJ1-5; D call uncertain. Sequencing input: peripheral blood. The CDR3 protein is CASSLLREGIGNQPQHF. CDR3 nucleotides: TGTGCCAGTAGTTTACTGAGGGAGGGCATAGGCAATCAGCCCCAGCATTTT.